This entry features one T cell receptor (beta chain) sequence. CDR1 is SNHLY, CDR2 FYNNEI, per germline. The CDR3 loop spans 13 amino acids. V trimming: 7 bases; J trimming: 6 bases; junction bases outside the gene matches: 6. Original analysis: It was from reference gene primer amplification that nucleated cell counts were estimated. Method: immunoSEQ multiplex PCR; TCRdb's copy keeps in-frame clones and lacks some. From that table come the V and J calls and clone size; the DNA was used to work out D and trimming. The top ten clones hold 6.9% of a sample with about 70,000 clones, roughly four fifths of them seen once. This sample stems from a study of blood T cell repertoires in COVID-19. Study-wide context: The samples span acute and convalescent COVID-19 from the United States, Italy and Spain. Nucleic acid was either cDNA or gDNA, and it came from T cells, B-cell-depleted T cells, or PBMCs.

Followed over time, Seattle patients had been enrolled while infection was active. The chain combines TRBV2 with TRBJ2-5, with 9 bases aligning to TRBD2. The sequenced sample was peripheral blood. The clonotype originates from a man aged 25 to 45 with COVID-19, enrolled during active disease. DNA for the CDR3: TGTGCCAGCAAGGCGGGAGGGATAAAGACCCAGTACTTC. It specifies CASKAGGIKTQYF.